Shown below are 13 T cell receptor beta chains from a single sample sequenced in a study of blood T cell repertoires in COVID-19. Only in-frame clones appear in the TCRdb table, and some are missing; sequencing was by immunoSEQ multiplex PCR. The profile shows over 250,000 clones, roughly 90% of them singletons. Sample: PBMCs or T cells enriched from blood (not recorded which). The source of these receptors is a woman aged 25 to 39 who had recovered from COVID-19.

The chain carries TRBV28 and TRBJ1-2; D may be TRBD1 (6 bases). The germline CDR1 and CDR2 sequences are MDHEN and SYDVKM. Trimming cost V 6 bases and J 1 base, with 12 bases left between them. CDR3 length equals 14 residues. The CDR3 sequence is CASRIQGYNYGYTF. The CDR3 DNA follows: TGTGCCAGCAGGATTCAGGGGTATAACTATGGCTACACCTTC.

This chain links TRBV7-3 with TRBJ2-7; D might be TRBD2 (5 bases). Trimming removed 5 bases from V and 3 bases from J, with 11 bases in between. The CDR3 has 13 residues. CDR1 and CDR2 from the germline V gene are SGHTA and FQGTGA. CDR3: CASSHGENYEQYF. CDR3 bases: TGTGCCAGCAGCCACGGGGAGAACTACGAGCAGTACTTC.

The rearrangement links TRBV30 to TRBJ2-1; tentative D call: TRBD1 (6 bases). CDR1 and CDR2 (germline): GTSNPN, SVGIG (reference sequence). With 8 bases removed from V and 6 bases from J, the gap between germline ends came to 17 bases. The CDR3 loop spans 13 amino acids. The CDR3 bases are TGTGCCCAAAACAGGGATGGGCCCAATGAGCAGTTCTTC. Translation: CAQNRDGPNEQFF.

The V and J genes are TRBV7-9 and TRBJ1-1; TRBD1 aligns across 8 bases. The CDR3 sequence is 15 residues long. Trimming cost V 4 bases and J 1 base; bases outside gene matches: 5. CDR1 and CDR2 (germline): SEHNR, FQNEAQ (reference sequence). The CDR3 reads CASSSRTGRNTEAFF. CDR3 DNA sequence: TGTGCCAGCAGCTCACGGACAGGGCGGAACACTGAAGCTTTCTTT.

The CDR3 region is CASSLDSHYGYTF. In nucleotides, the CDR3 is TGTGCCAGCAGCCTTGACAGCCACTATGGCTACACCTTC. This chain joins TRBV6-2 or TRBV6-3 and TRBJ1-2, with a weak D call TRBD1 (5 bases). This CDR3 is 13 amino acids long. Deletions cut 6 bases from V and 3 bases from J, with 11 bases between. Germline V gene lookup returns CDR1 MNHEY and CDR2 SVGEGT.

This rearrangement joins TRBV7-9 to TRBJ1-4, with D unresolved. Germline V gene lookup returns CDR1 SEHNR and CDR2 FQNEAQ (reference sequence). Trimming removed 4 bases from V and 4 bases from J, with 4 bases in between. This CDR3 is built from 12 residues. In DNA form, the CDR3 reads TGTGCCAGCAGCTCCCTTAATGAAAAACTGTTTTTT. Translation gives CASSSLNEKLFF.

The chain is built from TRBV5-1 and TRBJ1-4; no firm D call. The germline V gene has CDR1 SGHRS and CDR2 YFSETQ. Trimming left V 1 base short and J 6 bases short, with 10 bases between. This CDR3 is 14 amino acids long. Written as DNA, the CDR3 is TGCGCCAGCAGCTTGACGCCAGAGGATGAAAAACTGTTTTTT. It yields the protein CASSLTPEDEKLFF. Looking up the rest from reference TRBV5-1 and TRBJ1-4 gives the full variable domain: KAGVTQTPRYLIKTRGQQVTLSCSPISGHRSVSWYQQTPGQGLQFLFEYFSETQRNKGNFPGRFSGRQFSNSRSEMNVSTLELGDSALYLCASSLTPEDEKLFFGSGTQLSVL.

The chain uses TRBV5-8 and TRBJ1-2, with a possible D match to TRBD1 (5 bases). V was shortened by 1 base and J by 5 bases, with 21 bases between the two germline ends. Germline V lookup: CDR1 SGHTS, CDR2 YDEGEE. The CDR3 totals 17 residues. The CDR3 here is CASSLHVGDPSRYGYTF. CDR3 DNA: TGTGCCAGCAGCTTGCATGTAGGGGATCCCTCTCGTTATGGCTACACCTTC.

The rearrangement uses TRBV7-2 and TRBJ1-2, with D hard to call. Germline CDR1 is SGHTA and CDR2 is FQGNSA. V lost 5 bases, J lost 0 bases, and 19 bases lay in between. This CDR3 has 17 amino acids. CDR3 in DNA: TGTGCCAGCAGCCTACTCTCGCCACCGAGGCCTAACTATGGCTACACCTTC. Translated, it gives CASSLLSPPRPNYGYTF.

CDR3 nucleotide sequence: TGTGCCAGCAGTTTAGTGTTTAGAGATACGCAGTATTTT. Translating it yields CASSLVFRDTQYF. The gene calls are TRBV27 and TRBJ2-3, with unresolved D. CDR1 is MNHEY and CDR2 is SMNVEV in the germline V gene (reference sequence). This CDR3 region has 13 residues. V shed 2 bases and J shed 5 bases, with 8 bases lying between them.

The chain uses TRBV25-1 and TRBJ1-3; D possibly corresponds to TRBD1 (5 bases). Trimming cost V 2 bases and J 3 bases, with 8 bases left between them. The CDR3 length is 14 residues. In germline, CDR1 is MGHDK, CDR2 SYGVNS. CDR3 in DNA: TGTGCCAGCAGTGAAGCAGGGTTTGGAAACACCATATATTTT. Its translation is CASSEAGFGNTIYF.

The chain employs TRBV6-5 and TRBJ2-1; TRBD2 is a possible D gene (6 bases). V was shortened by 0 bases and J by 10 bases, with 13 bases between the two germline ends. Per germline, CDR1 MNHEY and CDR2 SVGAGI. This CDR3 spans 14 amino acids. CDR3 coding DNA: TGTGCCAGCAGTTACTCAGATGAGGCGGGGGAGCAGTTCTTC. Translation gives CASSYSDEAGEQFF.

This clone was observed a handful of times. The rearrangement links TRBV28 to TRBJ1-2; weak D call: TRBD1 (5 bases). The CDR3 is 16 residues long. Germline V gives CDR1 MDHEN, CDR2 SYDVKM. V lost 0 bases and J lost 4, with 15 bases in between. The CDR3 is CASSLWGLTEPYGYTF. DNA of the CDR3: TGTGCCAGCAGTTTATGGGGATTGACAGAGCCCTATGGCTACACCTTC.